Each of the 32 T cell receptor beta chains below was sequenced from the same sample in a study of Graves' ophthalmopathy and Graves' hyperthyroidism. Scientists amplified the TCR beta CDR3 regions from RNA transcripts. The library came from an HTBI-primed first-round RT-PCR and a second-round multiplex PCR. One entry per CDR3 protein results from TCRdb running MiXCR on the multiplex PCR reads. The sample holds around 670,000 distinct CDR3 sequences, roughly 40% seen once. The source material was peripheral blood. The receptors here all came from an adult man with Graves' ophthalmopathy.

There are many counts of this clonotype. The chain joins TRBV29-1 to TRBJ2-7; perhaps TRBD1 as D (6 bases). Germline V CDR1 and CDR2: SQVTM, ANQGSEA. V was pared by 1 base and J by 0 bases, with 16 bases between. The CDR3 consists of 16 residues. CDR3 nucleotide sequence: TGCAGCGTTGAAGGGGCCGGGGACAAATTCTCCTACGAGCAGTACTTC. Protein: CSVEGAGDKFSYEQYF.

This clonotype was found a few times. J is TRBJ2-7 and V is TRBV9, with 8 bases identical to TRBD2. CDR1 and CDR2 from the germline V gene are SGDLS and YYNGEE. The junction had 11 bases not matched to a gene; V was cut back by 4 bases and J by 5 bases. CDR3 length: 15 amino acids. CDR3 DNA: TGTGCCAGCAGCCAAGATTTGGCGGGAGGCCACGAGCAGTACTTC. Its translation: CASSQDLAGGHEQYF.

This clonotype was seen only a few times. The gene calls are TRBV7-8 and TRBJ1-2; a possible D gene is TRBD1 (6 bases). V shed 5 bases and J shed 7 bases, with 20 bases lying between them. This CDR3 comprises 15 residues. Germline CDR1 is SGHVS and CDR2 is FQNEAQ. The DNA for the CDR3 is TGTGCCAGCAGCCCCCGGGGAGGGGGTTTCTCTGGCTACACCTTC. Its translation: CASSPRGGGFSGYTF.

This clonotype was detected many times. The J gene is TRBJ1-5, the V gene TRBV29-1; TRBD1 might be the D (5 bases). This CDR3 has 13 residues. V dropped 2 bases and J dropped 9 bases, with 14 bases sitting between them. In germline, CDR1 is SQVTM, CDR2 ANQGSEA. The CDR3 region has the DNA TGCAGCGTTGAATTAGGCCTAAGGGGGCCCCAGCATTTT. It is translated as CSVELGLRGPQHF.

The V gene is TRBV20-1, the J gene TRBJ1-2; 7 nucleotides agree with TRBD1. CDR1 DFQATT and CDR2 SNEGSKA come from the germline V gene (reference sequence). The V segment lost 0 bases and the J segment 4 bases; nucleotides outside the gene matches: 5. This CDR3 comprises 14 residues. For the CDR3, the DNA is TGCAGTGCTAGAGAAGGACAGGCTATCTATGGCTACACCTTC. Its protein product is CSAREGQAIYGYTF.

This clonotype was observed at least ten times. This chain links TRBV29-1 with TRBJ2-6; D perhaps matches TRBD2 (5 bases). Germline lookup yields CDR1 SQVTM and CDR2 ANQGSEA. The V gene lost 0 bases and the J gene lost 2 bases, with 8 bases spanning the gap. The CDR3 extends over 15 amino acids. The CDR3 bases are TGCAGCGTTGAAGATCCGAGGGCTGGGGCCAACGTCCTGACTTTC. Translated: CSVEDPRAGANVLTF.

This CDR3 is CASGRVFSYYGEQYF. In nucleotides, the CDR3 is TGTGCCAGCGGCAGGGTCTTTTCCTACTACGGCGAGCAGTACTTC. The chain joins TRBV6-6 to TRBJ2-7, with D perhaps TRBD1 (5 bases). The CDR3 has 15 amino acids. Germline V lookup: CDR1 MNHNY, CDR2 SVGAGI (reference sequence). V lost 8 bases and J lost 6, with 23 bases in between.

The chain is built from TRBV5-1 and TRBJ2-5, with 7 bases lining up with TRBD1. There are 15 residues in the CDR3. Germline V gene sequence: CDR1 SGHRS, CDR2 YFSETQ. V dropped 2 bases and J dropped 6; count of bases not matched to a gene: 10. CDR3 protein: CASSFKDRVEKTQYF. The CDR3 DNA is TGCGCCAGCAGCTTCAAAGACAGGGTGGAAAAGACCCAGTACTTC.

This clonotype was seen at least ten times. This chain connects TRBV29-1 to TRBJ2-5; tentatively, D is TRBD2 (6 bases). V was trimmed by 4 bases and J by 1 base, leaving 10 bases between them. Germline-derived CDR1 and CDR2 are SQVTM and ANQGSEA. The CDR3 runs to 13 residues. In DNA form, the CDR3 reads TGCAGCGTTGTAGCGGAGGCCCAAGAGACCCAGTACTTC. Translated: CSVVAEAQETQYF.

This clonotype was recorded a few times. Here the CDR3 DNA reads TGTGCCAGCAGTACCGGGACAGAATATTCACCCCTCCACTTT. Translating gives CASSTGTEYSPLHF. The rearrangement uses TRBV25-1 and TRBJ1-6, with 7 bases aligning to TRBD1. Germline V lookup: CDR1 MGHDK, CDR2 SYGVNS. The junction had 6 bases not matched to a gene; V was cut back by 5 bases and J by 8 bases. The CDR3 has 14 amino acids. The full variable domain, in which reference TRBV25-1 and TRBJ1-6 provide the parts outside the CDR3, is EADIYQTPRYLVIGTGKKITLECSQTMGHDKMYWYQQDPGMELHLIHYSYGVNSTEKGDLSSESTVSRIRTEHFPLTLESARPSHTSQYLCASSTGTEYSPLHFGNGTRLTVT.

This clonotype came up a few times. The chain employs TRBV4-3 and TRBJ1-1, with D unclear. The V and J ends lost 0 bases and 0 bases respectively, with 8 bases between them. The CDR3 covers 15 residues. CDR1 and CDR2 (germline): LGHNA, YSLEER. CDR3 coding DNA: TGCGCCAGCAGCCAAGATTCCTATGTGAACACTGAAGCTTTCTTT. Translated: CASSQDSYVNTEAFF.

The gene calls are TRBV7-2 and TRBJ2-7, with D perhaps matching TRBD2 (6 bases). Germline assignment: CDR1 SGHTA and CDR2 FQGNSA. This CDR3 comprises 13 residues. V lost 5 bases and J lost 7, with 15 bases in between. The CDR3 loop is CASSRGASDEQYF. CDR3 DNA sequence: TGTGCCAGCAGCAGGGGTGCTAGCGATGAGCAGTACTTC.

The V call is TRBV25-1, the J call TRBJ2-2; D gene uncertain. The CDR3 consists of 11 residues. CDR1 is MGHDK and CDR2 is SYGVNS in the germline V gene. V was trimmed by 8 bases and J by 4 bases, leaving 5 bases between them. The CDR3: CASVSTGELFF. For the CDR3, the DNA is TGTGCCAGCGTCTCCACCGGGGAGCTGTTTTTT.

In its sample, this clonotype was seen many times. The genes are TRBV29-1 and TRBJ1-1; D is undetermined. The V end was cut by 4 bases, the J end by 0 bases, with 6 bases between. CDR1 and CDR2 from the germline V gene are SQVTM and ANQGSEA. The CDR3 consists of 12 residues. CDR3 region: CSVGALNTEAFF. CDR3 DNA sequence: TGCAGCGTTGGGGCCCTGAACACTGAAGCTTTCTTT.

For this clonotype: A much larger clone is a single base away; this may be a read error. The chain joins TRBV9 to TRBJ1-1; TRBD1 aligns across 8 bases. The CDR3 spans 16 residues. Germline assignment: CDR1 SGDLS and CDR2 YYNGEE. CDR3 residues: CARSVDPGGKDTEAFF. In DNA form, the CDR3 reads TGTGCCCGCAGCGTAGACCCAGGGGGCAAGGACACTGAAGCTTTCTTT. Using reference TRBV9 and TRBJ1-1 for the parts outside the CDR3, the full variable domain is DSGVTQTPKHLITATGQRVTLRCSPRSGDLSVYWYQQSLDQGLQFLIQYYNGEERAKGNILERFSAQQFPDLHSELNLSSLELGDSALYFCARSVDPGGKDTEAFFGQGTRLTVV.

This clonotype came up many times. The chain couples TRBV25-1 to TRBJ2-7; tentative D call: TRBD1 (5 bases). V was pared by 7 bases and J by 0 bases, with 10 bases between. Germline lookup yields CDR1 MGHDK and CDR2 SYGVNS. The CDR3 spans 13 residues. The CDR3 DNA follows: TGTGCCAGCATGGACACGACCTCCTACGAGCAGTACTTC. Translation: CASMDTTSYEQYF.

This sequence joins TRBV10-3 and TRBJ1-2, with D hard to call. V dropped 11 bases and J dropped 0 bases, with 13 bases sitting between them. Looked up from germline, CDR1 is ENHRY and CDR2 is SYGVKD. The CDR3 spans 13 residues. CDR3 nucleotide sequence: TGTGCCTGGAACCGCAGGTCTAACTATGGCTACACCTTC. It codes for CAWNRRSNYGYTF.

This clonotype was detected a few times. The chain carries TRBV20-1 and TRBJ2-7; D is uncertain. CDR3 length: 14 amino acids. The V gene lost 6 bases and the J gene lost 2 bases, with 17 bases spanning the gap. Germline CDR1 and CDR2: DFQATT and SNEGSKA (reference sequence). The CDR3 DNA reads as TGCAGTGCAAAACGGACGCTTAGACCCTACGAGCAGTACTTC. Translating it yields CSAKRTLRPYEQYF.

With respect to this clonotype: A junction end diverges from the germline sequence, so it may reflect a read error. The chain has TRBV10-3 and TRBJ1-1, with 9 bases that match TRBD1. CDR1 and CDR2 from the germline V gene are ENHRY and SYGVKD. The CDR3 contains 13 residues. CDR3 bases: TGTGCCGTCAGCAGGACAGGGGAAACTGAAGCTTTCTTT. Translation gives CAVSRTGETEAFF.

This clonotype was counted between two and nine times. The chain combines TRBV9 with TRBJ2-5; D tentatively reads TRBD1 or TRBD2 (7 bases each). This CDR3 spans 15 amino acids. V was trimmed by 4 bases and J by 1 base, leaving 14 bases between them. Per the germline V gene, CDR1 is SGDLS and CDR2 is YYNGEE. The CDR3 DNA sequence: TGTGCCAGCAGCCGGGGAGGGGGCGTCCAAGAGACCCAGTACTTC. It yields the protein CASSRGGGVQETQYF.

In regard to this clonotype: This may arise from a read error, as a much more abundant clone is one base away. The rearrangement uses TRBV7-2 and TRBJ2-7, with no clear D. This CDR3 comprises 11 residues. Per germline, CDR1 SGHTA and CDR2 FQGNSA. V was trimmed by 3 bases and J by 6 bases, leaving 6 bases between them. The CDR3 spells CASSFLREQYF. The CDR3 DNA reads TGTGCCAGCAGCTTCCTGCGCGAGCAGTACTTC.

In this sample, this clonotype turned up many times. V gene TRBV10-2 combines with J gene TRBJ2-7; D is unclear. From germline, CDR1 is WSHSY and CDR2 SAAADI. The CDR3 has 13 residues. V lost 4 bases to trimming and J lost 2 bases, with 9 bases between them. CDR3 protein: CASSGGYTYEQYF. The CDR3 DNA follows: TGCGCCAGCAGTGGAGGATATACCTACGAGCAGTACTTC.

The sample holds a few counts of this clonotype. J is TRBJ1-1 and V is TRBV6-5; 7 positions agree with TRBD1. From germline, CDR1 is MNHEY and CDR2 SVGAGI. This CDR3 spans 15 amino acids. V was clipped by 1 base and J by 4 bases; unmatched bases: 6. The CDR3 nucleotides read TGTGCCAGCAGTTACTTTACAGGGGAGGCCACTGAAGCTTTCTTT. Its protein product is CASSYFTGEATEAFF.

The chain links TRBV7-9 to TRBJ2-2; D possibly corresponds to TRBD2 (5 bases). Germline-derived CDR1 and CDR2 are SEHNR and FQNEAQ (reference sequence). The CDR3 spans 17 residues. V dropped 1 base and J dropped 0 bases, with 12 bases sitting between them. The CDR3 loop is CASSLGWENSNTGELFF. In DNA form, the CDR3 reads TGTGCCAGCAGCTTAGGGTGGGAGAATTCGAACACCGGGGAGCTGTTTTTT.

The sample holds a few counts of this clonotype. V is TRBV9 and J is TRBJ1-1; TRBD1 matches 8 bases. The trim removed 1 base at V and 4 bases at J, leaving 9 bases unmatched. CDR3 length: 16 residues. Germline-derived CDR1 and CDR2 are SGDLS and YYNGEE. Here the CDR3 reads CASSVHSLDRGTEAFF. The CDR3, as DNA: TGTGCCAGCAGCGTACACTCTTTAGACAGGGGCACTGAAGCTTTCTTT.

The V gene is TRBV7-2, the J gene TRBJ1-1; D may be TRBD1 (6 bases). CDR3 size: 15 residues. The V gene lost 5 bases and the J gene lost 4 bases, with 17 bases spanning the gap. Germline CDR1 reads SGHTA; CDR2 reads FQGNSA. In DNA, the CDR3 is TGTGCCAGCAGCATAAAACAGGGTTTCGGCACTGAAGCTTTCTTT. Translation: CASSIKQGFGTEAFF.

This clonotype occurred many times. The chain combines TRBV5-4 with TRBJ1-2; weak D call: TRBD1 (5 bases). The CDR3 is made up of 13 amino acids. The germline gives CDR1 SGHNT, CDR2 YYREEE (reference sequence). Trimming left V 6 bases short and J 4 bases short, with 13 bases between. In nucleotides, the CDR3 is TGTGCCAGCACTTACCAGGGCGGCTATGGCTACACCTTC. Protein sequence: CASTYQGGYGYTF.

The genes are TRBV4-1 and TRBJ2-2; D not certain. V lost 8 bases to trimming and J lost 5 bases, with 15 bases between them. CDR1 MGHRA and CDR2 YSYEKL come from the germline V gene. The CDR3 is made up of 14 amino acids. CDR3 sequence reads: CASGRNLGTGELFF. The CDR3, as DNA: TGCGCCAGCGGCCGGAACCTGGGGACCGGGGAGCTGTTTTTT.

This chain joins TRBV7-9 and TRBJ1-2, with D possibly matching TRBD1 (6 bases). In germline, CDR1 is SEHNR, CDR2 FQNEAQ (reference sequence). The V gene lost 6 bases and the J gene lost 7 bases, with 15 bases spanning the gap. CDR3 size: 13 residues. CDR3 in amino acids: CASSPPGVGGYTF. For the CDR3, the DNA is TGTGCCAGCAGTCCCCCAGGGGTTGGTGGCTACACCTTC.

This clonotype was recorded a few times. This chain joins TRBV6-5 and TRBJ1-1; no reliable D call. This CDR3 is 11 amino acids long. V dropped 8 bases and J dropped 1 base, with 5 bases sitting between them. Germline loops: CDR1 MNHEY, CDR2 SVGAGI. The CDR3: CASVQNTEAFF. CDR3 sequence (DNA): TGTGCCAGCGTACAGAACACTGAAGCTTTCTTT.

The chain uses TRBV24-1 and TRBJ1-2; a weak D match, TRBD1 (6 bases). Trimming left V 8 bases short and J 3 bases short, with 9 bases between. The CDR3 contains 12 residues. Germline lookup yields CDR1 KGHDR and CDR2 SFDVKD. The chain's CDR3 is CATKGGDYGYTF. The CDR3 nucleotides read TGTGCCACCAAGGGGGGGGACTATGGCTACACCTTC.

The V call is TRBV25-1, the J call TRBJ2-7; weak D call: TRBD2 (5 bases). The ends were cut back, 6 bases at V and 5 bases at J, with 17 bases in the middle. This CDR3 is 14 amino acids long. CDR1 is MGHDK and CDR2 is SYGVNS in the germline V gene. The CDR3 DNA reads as TGTGCCAGCAGCCCTTCGGCAGGTAGCGACGAGCAGTACTTC. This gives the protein CASSPSAGSDEQYF.